Many counts were recorded for the clone carrying this TCR beta chain. Using its own MiXCR run on the 5' RACE reads, TCRdb lists one record per CDR3 protein. Found here are about 430,000 distinct CDR3 sequences, approximately 17% of them singletons; the top ten hold 10% to 15%. CDR1 SGDLS and CDR2 YYNGEE come from the germline V gene. V gave up 6 bases and J gave up 9 bases; unmatched junction bases: 9. This CDR3 has 14 residues. The data belong to a study of identical twins. The rearrangement joins TRBV9 to TRBJ1-6, with 7 bases fitting TRBD1. The TCR comes from a man between 50 and 59 years old in good health. The material sequenced was naive T cells sorted from blood. For the CDR3, the DNA is TGTGCCAGCACCCCGGGACAGAATTTTTCACCCCTCCACTTT. This gives the protein CASTPGQNFSPLHF.